A selection of T cell receptor beta chains follows, all from one sample in a study of CD8 T cells in Susac syndrome. TCRdb reprocessed the immunoSEQ multiplex PCR reads via MiXCR and lists one record per CDR3 protein. The repertoire holds 150,000 to 200,000 distinct CDR3 sequences, roughly nine tenths seen once, with about 0.073% in the top ten. The sequenced sample was CD4+ T cells from PBMCs. Source of these receptors: a human donor in good health. Both conserved end residues are trimmed from each CDR3. Fields, in order: J gene, V gene, CDR3 protein.

TRBJ2-5 TRBV9 ASSASGGAYETQY
TRBJ2-7 TRBV5-4 ASSLARETPYEQY
TRBJ2-1 TRBV20-1 SAKLSGPSSYNEQF
TRBJ1-4 TRBV29-1 SVDQRGSEKLF
TRBJ1-5 TRBV7-2 ASSRVGGNNNQPQH
TRBJ1-1 TRBV7-2 ASSFTGAGTEAF
TRBJ1-6 TRBV30 AWSVYREVGSPLH
TRBJ1-3 TRBV7-9 AITSGNTIY
TRBJ1-5 TRBV6-1 ASSPRGGAIIQPQH
TRBJ1-2 TRBV30 AWSVWNSQGYT
TRBJ2-5 TRBV12-3/TRBV12-4 ASSPRDRGRETQY
TRBJ2-5 TRBV20-1 STRTTLRQETQY
TRBJ2-7 TRBV5-1 ASSLPQGADYEQY
TRBJ1-1 TRBV2 ASSEGTAAF
TRBJ1-1 TRBV29-1 SVEGHSNTEAF
TRBJ2-5 TRBV7-2 ASSLVVGETQY
TRBJ2-5 TRBV15 ATGTSGRVETQY
TRBJ2-7 TRBV7-2 ASSLNWDFSYEQY
TRBJ1-1 TRBV19 ASSIMGGRTEAF
TRBJ1-5 TRBV29-1 SATRGTNQPQH
TRBJ2-5 TRBV6-1 ASSGASTIQETQY
TRBJ2-3 TRBV29-1 SDREGRVYDTQY
TRBJ1-5 TRBV27 AIGGDRGPNSNQPQH
TRBJ2-2 TRBV12-3/TRBV12-4 ASRKFRVQSTGELF
TRBJ2-3 TRBV6-5 ASSPGTGATDTQY
TRBJ1-2 TRBV28 ALRDRRTSNYGYT
TRBJ1-2 TRBV2 ASSEALRNLGGGYGYT
TRBJ2-7 TRBV5-6 ASILRDRVSHEQY
TRBJ2-5 TRBV12-5 ASGFISRTLTAETQY
TRBJ2-3 TRBV5-1 ASSLEARGATDTQY
TRBJ1-1 TRBV5-1 ASSLAETLGTEAF
TRBJ1-5 TRBV7-9 ASSRWSGGRESNQPQH
TRBJ2-2 TRBV12-3/TRBV12-4 ASSFSAATGELF
TRBJ2-7 TRBV5-1 ASSRWTGDYEQY
TRBJ2-1 TRBV7-3 ASSFQQGNEQF
TRBJ2-6 TRBV7-2 ASSFWLSGANVLT